Below are 4 T cell receptor beta chains sequenced from a single sample in a study of post-analysis software for immune sequencing data. Findings and caveats of the study: Roughly 5 TRBV segments (TRBV5-6, TRBV5-1 and TRBV20-1 among them) occurred more frequently in patients than in controls.

These TCRs' antigens remain unknown. Unique molecular identifiers had been added to the TCR beta cDNA libraries. TCRdb re-called the PCR reads through MiXCR, storing one row per CDR3 protein. Of about 820,000 distinct CDR3 sequences listed, under 70% are singletons. The sequencing sample was made of blood. These receptor sequences come from a girl aged 5 to 17 with multiple sclerosis.

The chain couples TRBV10-3 to TRBJ2-1; TRBD1 matches at 11 bases. J gave up 6 bases and V 8 bases, and 6 bases lay outside the gene matches. Germline CDR1 is ENHRY and CDR2 is SYGVKD. The CDR3 spans 14 residues. CDR3 amino acids: CAISSGTGGNEQFF. As DNA, the CDR3 is TGTGCCATCTCATCCGGGACAGGGGGCAATGAGCAGTTCTTC.

This clonotype was picked up a small number of times. The chain recombines TRBV20-1 with TRBJ2-1; 11 bases map to TRBD2. V gave up 1 base and J gave up 2 bases; unmatched junction bases: 4. In germline, CDR1 is DFQATT, CDR2 SNEGSKA (reference sequence). This CDR3 has 16 amino acids. The CDR3 DNA reads as TGCAGTGCTAGAGTTTCTAGCGGGAGGCCCTACAATGAGCAGTTCTTC. Translation gives CSARVSSGRPYNEQFF.

The chain couples TRBV5-6 to TRBJ2-1; 11 nucleotides agree with TRBD2. With 3 bases clipped from V and 5 bases from J, the junction kept 10 bases outside the gene matches. CDR1 and CDR2 (germline): SGHDT, YYEEEE. This CDR3 has 17 residues. CDR3 sequence (DNA): TGTGCCAGCAGCTGGACTTTAGCGGGGGGGAATCACAATGAGCAGTTCTTC. It translates to CASSWTLAGGNHNEQFF.

V and J are TRBV10-3 and TRBJ2-7; tentative D call: TRBD1 (6 bases). The germline V and J ends were trimmed by 8 bases and 1 base, with 9 bases remaining between them. Germline CDR1 reads ENHRY; CDR2 reads SYGVKD. The CDR3 runs to 12 residues. The CDR3 here is CAIGTTSYEQYF. The CDR3 nucleotides are TGTGCCATCGGGACAACATCCTACGAGCAGTACTTC.